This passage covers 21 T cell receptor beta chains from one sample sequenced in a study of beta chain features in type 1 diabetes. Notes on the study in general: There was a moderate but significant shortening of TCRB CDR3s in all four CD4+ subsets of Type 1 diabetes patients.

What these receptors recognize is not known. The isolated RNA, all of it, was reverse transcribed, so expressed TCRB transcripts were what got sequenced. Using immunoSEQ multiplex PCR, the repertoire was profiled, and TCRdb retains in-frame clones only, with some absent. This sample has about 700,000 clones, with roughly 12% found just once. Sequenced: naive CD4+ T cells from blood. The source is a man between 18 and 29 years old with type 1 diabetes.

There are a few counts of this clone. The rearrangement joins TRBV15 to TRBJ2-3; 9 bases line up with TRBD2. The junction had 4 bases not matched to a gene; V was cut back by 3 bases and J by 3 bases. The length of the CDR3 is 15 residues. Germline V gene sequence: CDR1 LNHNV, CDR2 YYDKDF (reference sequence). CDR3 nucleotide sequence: TGTGCCACCAGCAGCGCGGGGGGGCTTACAGATACGCAGTATTTT. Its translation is CATSSAGGLTDTQYF.

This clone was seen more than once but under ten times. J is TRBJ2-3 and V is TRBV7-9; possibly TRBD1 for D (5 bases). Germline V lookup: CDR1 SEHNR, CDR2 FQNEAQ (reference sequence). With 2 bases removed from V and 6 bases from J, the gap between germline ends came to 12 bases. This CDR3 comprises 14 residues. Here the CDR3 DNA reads TGTGCCAGCAGCTTACTGGGTGGGGCCGATACGCAGTATTTT. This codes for CASSLLGGADTQYF.

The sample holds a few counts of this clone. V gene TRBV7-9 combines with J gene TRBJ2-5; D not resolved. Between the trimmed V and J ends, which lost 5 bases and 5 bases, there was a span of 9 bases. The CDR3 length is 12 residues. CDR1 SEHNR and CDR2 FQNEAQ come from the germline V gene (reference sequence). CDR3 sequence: CASSPEAETQYF. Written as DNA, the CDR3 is TGTGCCAGCAGCCCCGAGGCGGAGACCCAGTACTTC.

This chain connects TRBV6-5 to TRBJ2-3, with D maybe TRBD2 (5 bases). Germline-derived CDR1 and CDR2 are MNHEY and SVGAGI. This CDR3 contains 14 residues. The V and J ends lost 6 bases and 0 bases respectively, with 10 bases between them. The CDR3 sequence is CASRLAASTDTQYF. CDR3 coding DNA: TGTGCCAGCAGGCTAGCAGCTAGCACAGATACGCAGTATTTT.

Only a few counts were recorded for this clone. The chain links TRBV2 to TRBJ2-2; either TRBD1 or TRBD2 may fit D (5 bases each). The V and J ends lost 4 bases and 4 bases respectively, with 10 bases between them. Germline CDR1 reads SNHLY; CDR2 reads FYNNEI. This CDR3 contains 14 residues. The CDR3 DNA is TGTGCCAGCAGTGCGGGGCTAGCCACCGGGGAGCTGTTTTTT. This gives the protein CASSAGLATGELFF.

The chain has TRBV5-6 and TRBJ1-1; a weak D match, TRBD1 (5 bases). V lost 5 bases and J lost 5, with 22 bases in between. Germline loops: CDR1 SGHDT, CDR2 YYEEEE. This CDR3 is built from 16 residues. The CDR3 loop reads CASSTGTLRRGTEAFF. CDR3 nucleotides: TGTGCCAGCAGTACAGGAACACTGAGGCGTGGAACTGAAGCTTTCTTT.

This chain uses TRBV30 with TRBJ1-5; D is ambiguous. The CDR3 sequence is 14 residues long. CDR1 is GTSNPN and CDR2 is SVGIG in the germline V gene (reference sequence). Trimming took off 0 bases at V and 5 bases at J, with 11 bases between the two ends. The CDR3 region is CAWSVRGFDQPQHF. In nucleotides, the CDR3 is TGTGCCTGGAGTGTAAGAGGGTTCGATCAGCCCCAGCATTTT.

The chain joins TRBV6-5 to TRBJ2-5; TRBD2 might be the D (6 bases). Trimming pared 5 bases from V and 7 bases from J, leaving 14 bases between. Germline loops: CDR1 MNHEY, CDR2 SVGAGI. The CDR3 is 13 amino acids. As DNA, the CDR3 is TGTGCCAGCAGTGACTTAGCGGTAGGGACCCAGTACTTC. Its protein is CASSDLAVGTQYF.

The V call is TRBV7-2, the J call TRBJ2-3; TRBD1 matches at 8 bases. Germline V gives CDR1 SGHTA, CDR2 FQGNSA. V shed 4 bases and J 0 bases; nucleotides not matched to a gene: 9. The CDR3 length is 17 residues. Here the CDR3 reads CASSSDRARISTDTQYF. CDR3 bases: TGTGCCAGCAGCTCGGACAGGGCCCGTATAAGCACAGATACGCAGTATTTT.

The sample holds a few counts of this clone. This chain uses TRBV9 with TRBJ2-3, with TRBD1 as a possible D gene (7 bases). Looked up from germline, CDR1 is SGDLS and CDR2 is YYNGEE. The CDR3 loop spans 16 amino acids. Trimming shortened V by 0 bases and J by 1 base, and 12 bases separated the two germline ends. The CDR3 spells CASSVGPGGRTDTQYF. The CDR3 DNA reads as TGTGCCAGCAGCGTAGGTCCAGGGGGGCGCACAGATACGCAGTATTTT. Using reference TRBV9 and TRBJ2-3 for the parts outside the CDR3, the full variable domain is DSGVTQTPKHLITATGQRVTLRCSPRSGDLSVYWYQQSLDQGLQFLIQYYNGEERAKGNILERFSAQQFPDLHSELNLSSLELGDSALYFCASSVGPGGRTDTQYFGPGTRLTVL.

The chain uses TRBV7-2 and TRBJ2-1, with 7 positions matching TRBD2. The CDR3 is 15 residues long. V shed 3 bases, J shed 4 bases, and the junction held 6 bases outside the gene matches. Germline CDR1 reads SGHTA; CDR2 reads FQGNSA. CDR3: CASSFWASGYNEQFF. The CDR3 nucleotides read TGTGCCAGCAGCTTCTGGGCTAGCGGATACAATGAGCAGTTCTTC.

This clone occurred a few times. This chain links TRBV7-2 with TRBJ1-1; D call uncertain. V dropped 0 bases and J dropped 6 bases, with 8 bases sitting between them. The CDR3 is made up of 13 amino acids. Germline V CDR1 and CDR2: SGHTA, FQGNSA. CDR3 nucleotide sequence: TGTGCCAGCAGCTTAGCGGCGGATGCTGAAGCTTTCTTT. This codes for CASSLAADAEAFF.

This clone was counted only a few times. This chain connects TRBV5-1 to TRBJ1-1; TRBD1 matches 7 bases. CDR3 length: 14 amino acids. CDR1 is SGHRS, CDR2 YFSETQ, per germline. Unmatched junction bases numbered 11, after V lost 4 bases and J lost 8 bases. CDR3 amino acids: CASSDLGQNKEAFF. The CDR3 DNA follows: TGCGCCAGCAGCGACCTGGGACAGAACAAAGAAGCTTTCTTT.

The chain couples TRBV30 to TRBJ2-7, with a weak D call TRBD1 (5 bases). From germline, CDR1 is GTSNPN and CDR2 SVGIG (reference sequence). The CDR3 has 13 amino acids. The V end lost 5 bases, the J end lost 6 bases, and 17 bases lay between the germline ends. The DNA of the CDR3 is TGTGCCTGGTCTTTATATCGACAGACCGAGCAGTACTTC. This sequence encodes CAWSLYRQTEQYF. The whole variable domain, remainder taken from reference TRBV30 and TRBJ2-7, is SQTIHQWPATLVQPVGSPLSLECTVEGTSNPNLYWYRQAAGRGLQLLFYSVGIGQISSEVPQNLSASRPQDRQFILSSKKLLLSDSGFYLCAWSLYRQTEQYFGPGTRLTVT.

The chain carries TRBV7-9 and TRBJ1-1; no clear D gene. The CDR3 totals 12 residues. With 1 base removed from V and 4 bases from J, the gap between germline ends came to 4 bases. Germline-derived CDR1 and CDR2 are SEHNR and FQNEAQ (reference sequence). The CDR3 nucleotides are TGTGCCAGCAGCTTAGTGAGCACTGAAGCTTTCTTT. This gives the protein CASSLVSTEAFF.

The CDR3 nucleotides read TGTGCCAGCCAGAAATCTGGGTCGAACACTGAAGCTTTCTTT. This gives the protein CASQKSGSNTEAFF. V and J are TRBV25-1 and TRBJ1-1; no clear D gene. Germline values: CDR1 MGHDK, CDR2 SYGVNS. The CDR3 consists of 14 residues. The V gene lost 8 bases and the J gene lost 1 base, with 14 bases spanning the gap.

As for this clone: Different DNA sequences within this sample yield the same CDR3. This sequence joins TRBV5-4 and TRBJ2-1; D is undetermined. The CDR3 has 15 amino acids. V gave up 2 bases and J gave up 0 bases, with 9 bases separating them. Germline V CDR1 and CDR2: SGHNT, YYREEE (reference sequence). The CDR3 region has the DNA TGTGCCAGCAGCTTAGACGGTAACTCCTACAATGAGCAGTTCTTC. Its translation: CASSLDGNSYNEQFF.

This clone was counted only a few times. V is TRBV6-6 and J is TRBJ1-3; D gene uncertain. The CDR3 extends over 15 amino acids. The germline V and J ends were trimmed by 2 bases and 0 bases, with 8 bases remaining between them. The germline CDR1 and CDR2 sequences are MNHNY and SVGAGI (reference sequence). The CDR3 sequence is CASSYSLISGNTIYF. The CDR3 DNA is TGTGCCAGCAGTTACAGTTTGATCTCTGGAAACACCATATATTTT.

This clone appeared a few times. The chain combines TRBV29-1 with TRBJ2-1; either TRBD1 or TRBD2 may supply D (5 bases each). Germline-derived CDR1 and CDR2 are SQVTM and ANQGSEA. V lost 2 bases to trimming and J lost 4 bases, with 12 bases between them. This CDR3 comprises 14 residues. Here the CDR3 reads CSVEKKWGYNEQFF. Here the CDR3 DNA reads TGCAGCGTTGAAAAAAAGTGGGGGTACAATGAGCAGTTCTTC.

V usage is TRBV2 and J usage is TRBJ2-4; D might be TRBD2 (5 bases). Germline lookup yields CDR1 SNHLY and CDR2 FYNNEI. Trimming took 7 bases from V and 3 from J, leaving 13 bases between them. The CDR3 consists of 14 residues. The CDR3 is CASTGDGNKNIQYF. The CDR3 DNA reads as TGTGCCAGCACCGGTGACGGGAACAAAAACATTCAGTACTTC.

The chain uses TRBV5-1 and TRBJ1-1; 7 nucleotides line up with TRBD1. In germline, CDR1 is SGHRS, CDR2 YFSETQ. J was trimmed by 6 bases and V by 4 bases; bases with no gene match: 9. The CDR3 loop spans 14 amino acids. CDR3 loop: CASSGDSSTAEAFF. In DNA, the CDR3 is TGCGCCAGCAGCGGGGACAGTTCGACGGCTGAAGCTTTCTTT.